One and the same sample provided the 12 T cell receptor beta chains below, sequenced in a study of cytomegalovirus exposure and HLA in healthy donors. Both 60 Vbeta primers and 13 Jbeta primers went into the PCR. Data came from immunoSEQ multiplex PCR; TCRdb stores just in-frame clones and leaves some out. The sample lists around 130,000 clones, under 85% occurring once. The sample comprised PBMCs. All receptors come from a man aged 18 to 29 in good health and CMV-seropositive.

The chain carries TRBV7-9 and TRBJ2-7; no definite D call. Trimming cost V 11 bases and J 1 base, with 15 bases left between them. The CDR3 is made up of 13 amino acids. Germline V gene lookup returns CDR1 SEHNR and CDR2 FQNEAQ (reference sequence). CDR3 coding DNA: TGTGCCTGCGGCGCCGGCGATTCCTACGAGCAGTACTTC. It specifies CACGAGDSYEQYF.

The genes are TRBV30 and TRBJ2-7; no definite D call. The CDR3 length is 12 residues. Germline CDR1 and CDR2: GTSNPN and SVGIG (reference sequence). Trimming removed 2 bases from V and 3 bases from J, with 8 bases in between. CDR3 DNA: TGTGCCTGGAGTCTGGGCAGCTACGAGCAGTACTTC. Encoded protein: CAWSLGSYEQYF. Using reference TRBV30 and TRBJ2-7 for the parts outside the CDR3, the full variable domain is SQTIHQWPATLVQPVGSPLSLECTVEGTSNPNLYWYRQAAGRGLQLLFYSVGIGQISSEVPQNLSASRPQDRQFILSSKKLLLSDSGFYLCAWSLGSYEQYFGPGTRLTVT.

The V and J genes are TRBV5-4 and TRBJ1-1; no clear D. CDR3 length: 15 residues. Trimming took off 0 bases at V and 5 bases at J, with 14 bases between the two ends. Looked up from germline, CDR1 is SGHNT and CDR2 is YYREEE (reference sequence). CDR3 in amino acids: CASSLGGGRRTEAFF. The CDR3 DNA sequence: TGTGCCAGCAGCTTGGGTGGAGGAAGGCGGACTGAAGCTTTCTTT.

The J gene is TRBJ1-2, the V gene TRBV6-5; no clear D. V dropped 6 bases and J dropped 7 bases, with 15 bases sitting between them. There are 13 residues in the CDR3. Germline lookup yields CDR1 MNHEY and CDR2 SVGAGI. CDR3 in amino acids: CASRHSSKSGYTF. The CDR3 region has the DNA TGTGCCAGCAGGCATTCATCTAAGAGTGGCTACACCTTC.

This chain joins TRBV4-1 and TRBJ2-3; 15 nucleotides agree with TRBD2. The CDR3 runs 18 residues. Germline V gene sequence: CDR1 MGHRA, CDR2 YSYEKL. V lost 3 bases and J lost 5; bases outside the gene matches: 9. CDR3 amino acids: CASSQHGLAGGVGDTQYF. The CDR3 DNA follows: TGCGCCAGCAGCCAGCACGGACTAGCGGGGGGGGTCGGAGATACGCAGTATTTT.

The rearrangement uses TRBV10-3 and TRBJ1-5; 9 bases align to TRBD1. Germline values: CDR1 ENHRY, CDR2 SYGVKD. V lost 2 bases to trimming and J lost 6 bases; unmatched junction nucleotides: 5. This CDR3 has 15 amino acids. The CDR3, as DNA: TGTGCCATCAGTGAGGGAGACAGGGGGATTCAGCCCCAGCATTTT. Translation gives CAISEGDRGIQPQHF.

The chain joins TRBV6-5 to TRBJ2-7, with TRBD1 matching 9 bases. The trim removed 4 bases at V and 6 bases at J, leaving 7 bases unmatched. Germline values: CDR1 MNHEY, CDR2 SVGAGI. The CDR3 contains 14 residues. The CDR3 here is CASSFGTGSVEQYF. The CDR3 coding sequence is TGTGCCAGCAGTTTCGGGACAGGGTCCGTCGAGCAGTACTTC.

This clone occurred a few times. The CDR3 nucleotides are TGTGCCAGCAGCCGCACAGTTGCCGACGTCCTGACTTTC. Its protein is CASSRTVADVLTF. V is TRBV6-1 and J is TRBJ2-6; D uncertain. There are 13 residues in the CDR3. In germline, CDR1 is MNHNS, CDR2 SASEGT. Trimming took 6 bases from V and 11 from J, leaving 14 bases between them.

In regard to this clone: One end of the junction varies from germline; a read error may be responsible. The chain carries TRBV15 and TRBJ2-1; weak D call: TRBD2 (6 bases). The germline gives CDR1 LNHNV, CDR2 YYDKDF (reference sequence). This CDR3 has 12 residues. CDR3 loop: CATSRAEGPKVF. The CDR3 DNA follows: TGTGCCACCAGCAGAGCGGAGGGTCCAAAGGTCTTC.

As concerns this clone: The sample carries other DNA sequences with the same CDR3. The chain couples TRBV18 to TRBJ2-5; 10 nucleotides align to TRBD1. Germline CDR1 and CDR2: KGHSH and LQKENI. The CDR3 is 14 residues long. The trim removed 3 bases at V and 5 bases at J, leaving 3 bases unmatched. The CDR3 here is CASSPGTGDETQYF. The DNA for the CDR3 is TGTGCCAGCTCACCCGGGACAGGGGATGAGACCCAGTACTTC.

The chain is built from TRBV10-3 and TRBJ1-3; possibly TRBD1 for D (6 bases). V lost 9 bases, J lost 0 bases, and 12 bases lay in between. The CDR3 runs 14 residues. Germline CDR1 is ENHRY and CDR2 is SYGVKD. CDR3 nucleotide sequence: TGTGCCATGGGACATACGAGCTCTGGAAACACCATATATTTT. Amino acid sequence: CAMGHTSSGNTIYF.

CDR3: CASSEALLGAGETQYF. The CDR3 DNA is TGTGCCAGCAGTGAAGCTCTATTAGGAGCAGGGGAGACCCAGTACTTC. The chain has TRBV2 and TRBJ2-5, with TRBD1 as a possible D gene (5 bases). Trimming shortened V by 0 bases and J by 5 bases, and 16 bases separated the two germline ends. The germline gives CDR1 SNHLY, CDR2 FYNNEI. The CDR3 is 16 residues long.